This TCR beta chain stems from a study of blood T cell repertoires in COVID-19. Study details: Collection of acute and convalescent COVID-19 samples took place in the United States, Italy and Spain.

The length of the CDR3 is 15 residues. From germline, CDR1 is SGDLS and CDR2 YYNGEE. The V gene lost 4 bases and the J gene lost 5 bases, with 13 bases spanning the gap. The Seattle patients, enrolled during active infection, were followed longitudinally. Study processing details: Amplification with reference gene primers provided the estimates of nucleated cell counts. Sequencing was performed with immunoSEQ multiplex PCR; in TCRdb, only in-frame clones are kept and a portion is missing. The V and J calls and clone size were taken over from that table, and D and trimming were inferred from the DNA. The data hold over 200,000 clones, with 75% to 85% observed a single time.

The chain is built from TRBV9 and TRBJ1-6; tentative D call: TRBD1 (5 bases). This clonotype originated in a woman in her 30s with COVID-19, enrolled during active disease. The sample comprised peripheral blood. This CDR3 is CASSPQGGHNSPLHF. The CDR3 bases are TGTGCCAGCAGCCCCCAGGGTGGACATAATTCACCCCTCCACTTT.